The 13 T cell receptor beta chains reported below all come from one sample, sequenced in a study of shared clonotypes between healthy human individuals. Repertoires were generated with immunoSEQ multiplex PCR, while TCRdb's copy carries only in-frame clones and drops some. In the table there are 2 million to 2.5 million clones, less than 95% of which are singletons. Sequenced sample: naive CD4+ T cells from PBMCs. Subset: CD45RA+ positively selected. The receptor source for this set is a man between 18 and 29 years old in good health. Some clones in this sample may be carry-over from other donors' samples.

This clone appeared once. V gene TRBV5-6 combines with J gene TRBJ2-7; D is perhaps TRBD1 (5 bases). V shed 0 bases and J shed 6 bases, with 10 bases lying between them. This CDR3 is built from 13 residues. Germline CDR1 is SGHDT and CDR2 is YYEEEE. The CDR3 nucleotides read TGTGCCAGCAGCTTGGACAGGTACGGCGAGCAGTACTTC. Translation gives CASSLDRYGEQYF.

This chain connects TRBV5-1 to TRBJ2-1; TRBD2 matches at 9 bases. The CDR3 contains 15 residues. The V gene's germline CDR1 is SGHRS and CDR2 YFSETQ. V trimming: 4 bases; J trimming: 3 bases; junction bases outside the gene matches: 5. CDR3 in amino acids: CASSPTSGFYNEQFF. The DNA of the CDR3 is TGCGCCAGCAGCCCCACTAGCGGGTTCTACAATGAGCAGTTCTTC.

The CDR3 protein is CASSLRRSAPQHF. In DNA form, the CDR3 reads TGTGCCAGCAGTTTACGGAGGTCCGCGCCCCAGCATTTT. This chain joins TRBV28 and TRBJ1-5; D unresolved. CDR1 MDHEN and CDR2 SYDVKM come from the germline V gene. V was trimmed by 2 bases and J by 9 bases, leaving 11 bases between them. This CDR3 is built from 13 residues.

This clone was observed a few times. The CDR3 nucleotides read TGTGCCAGCAGCGCCATCTATGGCTACACCTTC. Its translation is CASSAIYGYTF. The chain carries TRBV28 and TRBJ1-2; D is undetermined. Trimming stripped 6 bases from V and 4 bases from J, with 6 bases between. The CDR3 sequence is 11 residues long. CDR1 and CDR2 from the germline V gene are MDHEN and SYDVKM.

The chain uses TRBV7-3 and TRBJ2-7; no firm D call. The CDR3 sequence is 13 residues long. Germline loops: CDR1 SGHTA, CDR2 FQGTGA. V was clipped by 2 bases and J by 1 base, with 6 bases between them. The CDR3 region is CASSLSPSYEQYF. The DNA of the CDR3 is TGTGCCAGCAGCTTATCGCCATCCTACGAGCAGTACTTC.

The chain recombines TRBV5-1 with TRBJ2-7; D is possibly TRBD2 (5 bases). Trimming removed 3 bases from V and 7 bases from J, with 14 bases in between. Per the germline V gene, CDR1 is SGHRS and CDR2 is YFSETQ. The CDR3 sequence is 13 residues long. This CDR3 reads CASSSDGSGEQYF. In DNA form, the CDR3 reads TGCGCCAGCAGCTCGGACGGCTCGGGGGAGCAGTACTTC.

The V call is TRBV7-6, the J call TRBJ2-7; maybe TRBD1 (6 bases). CDR3 length equals 15 residues. Germline loops: CDR1 SGHVS, CDR2 FNYEAQ. The V end was cut by 5 bases, the J end by 0 bases, with 14 bases between. The CDR3 nucleotides read TGTGCCAGCAGCCCGTCGTGGACAGACTCCTACGAGCAGTACTTC. Its translation is CASSPSWTDSYEQYF.

Worth noting for this clone: Other DNA sequences in this sample translate to the same CDR3. This chain links TRBV28 with TRBJ1-1; TRBD1 matches 7 bases. The J segment lost 5 bases and the V segment lost 6 bases, leaving 9 bases of the junction unmatched. Germline lookup yields CDR1 MDHEN and CDR2 SYDVKM. This CDR3 has 14 residues. The CDR3 reads CASSLQGGATEAFF. CDR3 DNA: TGTGCCAGCAGCCTACAAGGGGGCGCTACTGAAGCTTTCTTT.

The rearrangement uses TRBV28 and TRBJ1-5; a weak D match, TRBD1 (5 bases). Germline V gives CDR1 MDHEN, CDR2 SYDVKM. V was trimmed by 3 bases and J by 5 bases, leaving 11 bases between them. The CDR3 spans 14 residues. The CDR3 loop reads CASSLGGTYQPQHF. The CDR3 DNA reads TGTGCCAGCAGTTTGGGAGGGACCTATCAGCCCCAGCATTTT.

The V call is TRBV28, the J call TRBJ2-3; D uncertain. The CDR3 consists of 15 residues. Trimming left V 5 bases short and J 2 bases short, with 14 bases between. Germline CDR1 MDHEN, CDR2 SYDVKM. This CDR3 reads CASSDGGQYTDTQYF. The CDR3, as DNA: TGTGCCAGCAGTGATGGCGGCCAGTACACAGATACGCAGTATTTT.

This sequence joins TRBV5-1 and TRBJ1-4, with D uncertain. V shed 5 bases and J shed 5 bases, with 10 bases lying between them. The CDR3 has 13 residues. Germline V gives CDR1 SGHRS, CDR2 YFSETQ. CDR3 coding DNA: TGCGCCAGCAGGGGCCAGGAAAATGAAAAACTGTTTTTT. It encodes CASRGQENEKLFF.

This clone was detected a few times. The chain combines TRBV11-2 with TRBJ1-3, with D maybe TRBD1 (5 bases). There are 15 residues in the CDR3. The V and J ends lost 5 bases and 0 bases respectively, with 11 bases between them. The germline gives CDR1 SGHAT, CDR2 FQNNGV. The CDR3 here is CASSPRGDSGNTIYF. The CDR3 bases are TGTGCCAGCAGCCCCCGAGGGGACTCTGGAAACACCATATATTTT. Using reference TRBV11-2 and TRBJ1-3 for the parts outside the CDR3, the full variable domain is EAGVAQSPRYKIIEKRQSVAFWCNPISGHATLYWYQQILGQGPKLLIQFQNNGVVDDSQLPKDRFSAERLKGVDSTLKIQPAKLEDSAVYLCASSPRGDSGNTIYFGEGSWLTVV.

This rearrangement joins TRBV28 to TRBJ1-4, with D uncertain. The germline CDR1 and CDR2 sequences are MDHEN and SYDVKM. CDR3 length: 12 residues. The V and J ends lost 7 bases and 4 bases respectively, with 7 bases between them. The CDR3 sequence: CASKEINEKLFF. The CDR3 bases are TGTGCCAGCAAGGAGATTAATGAAAAACTGTTTTTT. Complete variable domain (other parts from reference TRBV28 and TRBJ1-4): DVKVTQSSRYLVKRTGEKVFLECVQDMDHENMFWYRQDPGLGLRLIYFSYDVKMKEKGDIPEGYSVSREKKERFSLILESASTNQTSMYLCASKEINEKLFFGSGTQLSVL.